This section outlines one TCR beta chain sequence together with its context. Sequenced by immunoSEQ multiplex PCR; TCRdb stores in-frame clones only, minus some. The data show some 200,000 clones, approximately 80% seen once. This record comes from a study of blood T cell repertoires in COVID-19. This CDR3 contains 11 residues. Germline V gene lookup returns CDR1 MDHEN and CDR2 SYDVKM. The V end lost 10 bases, the J end lost 4 bases, and 7 bases lay between the germline ends. The clonotype originates from a woman in her thirties or forties with acute COVID-19. Sequences were obtained from PBMCs or T cells enriched from blood (not recorded which). The chain has TRBV28 and TRBJ1-4; D not certain. The CDR3 DNA reads as TGTGCCACTGCGGTTAATGAAAAACTGTTTTTT. The encoded protein is CATAVNEKLFF.